This T cell receptor (beta chain) was sequenced for a study of early T cells in non-severe SARS-CoV-2 infection. Looking at the study overall: Sequencing of bulk RNA from unsorted whole blood was done, without chain pairing.

This CDR3 contains 13 residues. The V end lost 1 base, the J end lost 6 bases, and 7 bases lay between the germline ends. The germline V gene encodes CDR1 MNHNS and CDR2 SASEGT. This clonotype turned up a few times. What it recognizes is unknown. General observations from the study: Private and CD4 specificities were missed by VDJdb matching, skewed to anti-spike CD8.

The TCR library protocol attached unique molecular identifiers to the individual cDNA molecules. Each CDR3 protein is one row after TCRdb ran MiXCR on the 5' RACE reads. The sample carries about 72,000 distinct CDR3 sequences, 10% recorded once. This material consisted of whole blood, taken at baseline. The receptor's source is an adult who was a healthcare worker with PCR-confirmed SARS-CoV-2 infection or an uninfected control (not recorded which). The chain is built from TRBV6-1 and TRBJ1-5; D gene ambiguous. The CDR3 DNA follows: TGTGCCAGCAGTGAAGATAGATTTCAGCCCCAGCATTTT. Protein: CASSEDRFQPQHF.